The 27 T cell receptor beta chains in this list originate from one sample, sequenced in a study of blood T cells in healthy people across ages. Sample-barcoded 5' priming and a J-beta primer mix drove a second PCR of about 6 to 12 cycles. TCRdb ran MiXCR on the 5' RACE reads and lists one entry per CDR3 protein. This sample yields 790,000 or so distinct CDR3 sequences, of which roughly 46% are seen a single time; around a sixth belongs to the top ten. Sequencing was performed on blood. Every receptor here comes from a man older than 75 in good health.

The chain employs TRBV5-1 and TRBJ2-7; 11 nucleotides agree with TRBD1. CDR1 SGHRS and CDR2 YFSETQ come from the germline V gene. The CDR3 has 14 amino acids. The J segment lost 6 bases and the V segment lost 4 bases, leaving 6 bases of the junction unmatched. Written as DNA, the CDR3 is TGCGCCAGCAGCACGTCCGGGACAGGGGGCGAGCAGTACTTC. Translated, it gives CASSTSGTGGEQYF.

This chain uses TRBV24-1 with TRBJ2-3; no clear D. The germline gives CDR1 KGHDR, CDR2 SFDVKD. The CDR3 length is 16 residues. Trimming stripped 3 bases from V and 4 bases from J, with 16 bases between. CDR3 sequence (DNA): TGTGCCACCAGTGATCTTTCGAAAGACCTAGCAGATACGCAGTATTTT. As protein: CATSDLSKDLADTQYF.

This clonotype came up many times. The CDR3, as DNA: TGTGCCAGCAGCTTAGCGGGTCCTCTGGTAGATACGCAGTATTTT. Encoded protein: CASSLAGPLVDTQYF. The chain uses TRBV7-2 and TRBJ2-3; D unclear. Deletions cut 0 bases from V and 5 bases from J, with 12 bases between. The CDR3 runs to 15 residues. CDR1 is SGHTA and CDR2 is FQGNSA in the germline V gene.

DNA of the CDR3: TGCAGTGCTGGGGAAGAACCAGGGACAGGGGGTGAAGCTTTCTTT. Amino acid sequence: CSAGEEPGTGGEAFF. The chain uses TRBV20-1 and TRBJ1-1; 11 positions agree with TRBD1. The CDR3 covers 15 residues. V gave up 5 bases and J gave up 7 bases; unmatched junction bases: 12. The germline V gene encodes CDR1 DFQATT and CDR2 SNEGSKA (reference sequence).

J is TRBJ2-7 and V is TRBV5-1, with TRBD2 identical over 7 bases. The CDR3 is 16 residues long. J gave up 0 bases and V 3 bases, and 9 bases lay outside the gene matches. Germline lookup yields CDR1 SGHRS and CDR2 YFSETQ. CDR3 coding DNA: TGCGCCAGCAGCTCCACCTCTCGCGGGGGCTCCTACGAGCAGTACTTC. Translated, it gives CASSSTSRGGSYEQYF.

About this clonotype: This may stem from a read error, because a much larger clone lies one nucleotide away. The J gene is TRBJ1-4, the V gene TRBV19; D ambiguous. The CDR3 contains 14 residues. Germline lookup yields CDR1 LNHDA and CDR2 SQIVND (reference sequence). The V gene lost 9 bases and the J gene lost 5 bases, with 16 bases spanning the gap. In DNA, the CDR3 is TGTGCCAGCGCACAGCCCAGGCTCAATGAAAAACTGTTTTTT. Translating gives CASAQPRLNEKLFF.

The chain has TRBV4-3 and TRBJ2-7, with 9 positions matching TRBD2. CDR1 and CDR2 (germline): LGHNA, YSLEER. The length of the CDR3 is 15 residues. Losses at the gene ends were 1 base for V and 0 bases for J; bases not matched to a gene: 1. The CDR3 sequence: CASSQGTSVSYEQYF. The CDR3 DNA sequence: TGCGCCAGCAGCCAAGGGACTAGCGTCTCCTACGAGCAGTACTTC.

This clonotype was counted at least ten times. This chain uses TRBV5-1 with TRBJ2-5, with D maybe TRBD2 (6 bases). The CDR3 has 13 amino acids. Germline assignment: CDR1 SGHRS and CDR2 YFSETQ. Trimming removed 5 bases at V and 0 bases at J, with 8 bases between. The CDR3 reads CASSWDYQETQYF. The CDR3 region has the DNA TGCGCCAGCAGTTGGGACTACCAAGAGACCCAGTACTTC.

This clonotype was picked up a small number of times. The rearrangement links TRBV20-1 to TRBJ1-4, with 8 bases fitting TRBD1. The CDR3 sequence is 14 residues long. With V trimmed by 6 bases and J by 7 bases, 10 bases remained unmatched. The V gene's germline CDR1 is DFQATT and CDR2 SNEGSKA (reference sequence). The chain's CDR3 is CSANPGTGSEKLFF. The CDR3 DNA reads TGCAGTGCGAATCCCGGGACAGGCAGTGAAAAACTGTTTTTT.

The chain links TRBV7-2 to TRBJ2-7; unclear D gene. The CDR3 consists of 12 residues. V was pared by 5 bases and J by 8 bases, with 13 bases between. Germline assignment: CDR1 SGHTA and CDR2 FQGNSA. The DNA of the CDR3 is TGTGCCAGCAGCGACTCCTGGGTCAAGCAGTACTTC. Its protein product is CASSDSWVKQYF.

As concerns this clonotype: This may come from a read error, since a much larger clone is one base off. The chain recombines TRBV6-2 or TRBV6-3 with TRBJ2-7, with D possibly TRBD1 on 5 matching bases. The closer fit of TRBJ2-5 to the DNA end suggests the J call may be wrong. Per germline, CDR1 MNHEY and CDR2 SVGEGT. This CDR3 spans 13 amino acids. The CDR3 loop reads CASSCSRVETQYF. The CDR3 DNA reads TGTGCCAGCAGTTGCTCCAGGGTGGAGACCCAGTACTTC.

This clonotype was detected a few times. V usage is TRBV20-1 and J usage is TRBJ2-4, with 9 bases identical to TRBD2. The J call is doubtful: the DNA matches TRBJ2-7 better. There are 13 residues in the CDR3. CDR1 DFQATT and CDR2 SNEGSKA come from the germline V gene (reference sequence). The CDR3 DNA follows: TGCAGCCCGGCTAGCGGGGTTCCCTACGAGCAGTACTTC. Translated, it gives CSPASGVPYEQYF.

The chain employs TRBV6-5 and TRBJ2-3; unclear D gene. This CDR3 has 13 amino acids. Between the trimmed V and J ends, which lost 7 bases and 3 bases, there was a span of 11 bases. Germline assignment: CDR1 MNHEY and CDR2 SVGAGI. CDR3 amino acids: CASTKVGTDTQYF. CDR3 DNA sequence: TGTGCCAGCACCAAAGTTGGTACAGATACGCAGTATTTT.

This clonotype was detected only a few times. The rearrangement links TRBV20-1 to TRBJ2-3; 8 bases are shared with TRBD1. Germline lookup yields CDR1 DFQATT and CDR2 SNEGSKA (reference sequence). The length of the CDR3 is 15 residues. V trimming: 6 bases; J trimming: 8 bases; junction bases outside the gene matches: 16. The CDR3 region has the DNA TGCAGTGCCTCTATGACAGGGGCCTCCCTTAGTACGCAGTATTTT. Protein: CSASMTGASLSTQYF.

The chain combines TRBV5-1 with TRBJ2-4, with a tentative D call TRBD2 (6 bases). The end of the DNA is better explained by TRBJ2-7, so the J call may be wrong. CDR3 size: 15 residues. From germline, CDR1 is SGHRS and CDR2 YFSETQ. CDR3 nucleotide sequence: TGCGCCAGCAGCATCCGGGAGCCGAGACTCTACGAGCAGTACTTC. Its translation is CASSIREPRLYEQYF.

This clonotype was counted between two and nine times. The rearrangement joins TRBV7-2 to TRBJ2-7; 12 bases are a match to TRBD2. The CDR3 has 14 amino acids. CDR1 is SGHTA and CDR2 is FQGNSA in the germline V gene. V lost 5 bases to trimming and J lost 6 bases; unmatched junction nucleotides: 5. The CDR3 DNA is TGTGCCAGCAGCCAGCTAGCGGGAGGGCTCGAGCAGTACTTC. It codes for CASSQLAGGLEQYF.

The chain couples TRBV6-5 to TRBJ2-7, with 12 positions matching TRBD2. The J call is in doubt because the DNA end fits TRBJ2-5 better. This CDR3 has 15 amino acids. Germline CDR1 MNHEY, CDR2 SVGAGI. The DNA for the CDR3 is TGTGCCAGCAGCCTCACTAGCGGGAGGAGTGAGACCCAGTACTTC. It specifies CASSLTSGRSETQYF.

This clonotype came up many times. The rearrangement joins TRBV29-1 to TRBJ2-5; TRBD1 aligns across 7 bases. Germline CDR1 reads SQVTM; CDR2 reads ANQGSEA. The ends lost 5 bases at V and 11 bases at J; junction bases unmatched: 14. The CDR3 spans 13 residues. The CDR3 here is CSVLTGRIAEQYF. CDR3 nucleotides: TGCAGCGTTTTGACAGGGCGGATAGCTGAGCAGTACTTC.

V is TRBV4-3 and J is TRBJ2-2; TRBD1 matches at 9 bases. Germline CDR1 and CDR2: LGHNA and YSLEER. V lost 0 bases and J lost 7; bases outside the gene matches: 6. This CDR3 has 16 residues. CDR3 DNA sequence: TGCGCCAGCAGCCAAGATCCACAGGGGGCTGTCGGGGAGCTGTTTTTT. As protein: CASSQDPQGAVGELFF.

V is TRBV27 and J is TRBJ2-1; weak D call: TRBD2 (6 bases). Germline CDR1 MNHEY, CDR2 SMNVEV (reference sequence). CDR3 length: 16 residues. V dropped 0 bases and J dropped 3 bases, with 12 bases sitting between them. The CDR3 here is CASSLSERVYYNEQFF. The DNA of the CDR3 is TGTGCCAGCAGTTTATCGGAGCGGGTTTACTACAATGAGCAGTTCTTC.

The J gene is TRBJ2-7, the V gene TRBV7-2; possible D gene TRBD2, 6 bases. The CDR3 has 15 residues. Germline V gives CDR1 SGHTA, CDR2 FQGNSA. V gave up 6 bases and J gave up 2 bases, with 17 bases separating them. CDR3 in DNA: TGTGCCAGCAGGCCTGACGGCGGGATTACCTACGAGCAGTACTTC. It encodes CASRPDGGITYEQYF.

This clonotype was recorded only once. The chain has TRBV5-1 and TRBJ2-5, with D possibly being TRBD1 or TRBD2 (5 bases each). The better agreement between TRBJ2-7 and the DNA end casts doubt on the J call. This CDR3 spans 14 amino acids. Per germline, CDR1 SGHRS and CDR2 YFSETQ. CDR3 DNA: TGCGCCAGCGGGACCGACAGTAACCTCTACGAGCAGTACTTC. Amino acid sequence: CASGTDSNLYEQYF.

Notes on this clonotype: One junction end does not reproduce the germline sequence, and a read error may be involved. The chain is built from TRBV7-2 and TRBJ2-7; D call uncertain. The CDR3 sequence is 14 residues long. The germline CDR1 and CDR2 sequences are SGHTA and FQGNSA. The CDR3 sequence: CASSLDWVVHEQYF. CDR3 DNA sequence: TGTGCCAGCAGTTTAGACTGGGTAGTACACGAGCAGTACTTC.

This clonotype was found a few times. The rearrangement joins TRBV3-1 to TRBJ1-1; D is undetermined. The CDR3 sequence is 15 residues long. The germline gives CDR1 LGHDT, CDR2 YNNKEL (reference sequence). Trimming removed 6 bases at V and 1 base at J, with 15 bases between. The CDR3 nucleotides read TGTGCCAGCAGTATAAACAGAGATCCGAACACTGAAGCTTTCTTT. Translation gives CASSINRDPNTEAFF.

The V call is TRBV11-1, the J call TRBJ2-2, with D tentatively TRBD1 (6 bases). V shed 4 bases and J shed 6 bases, with 9 bases lying between them. Germline values: CDR1 SGHAT, CDR2 FQDESV (reference sequence). The length of the CDR3 is 13 residues. The CDR3 bases are TGTGCCAGCAGCTCGAACAGGGCCGGGGAGCTGTTTTTT. It encodes CASSSNRAGELFF.

This chain joins TRBV20-1 and TRBJ2-3, with D tentatively TRBD2 (5 bases). The length of the CDR3 is 12 residues. Deletions cut 3 bases from V and 5 bases from J, with 9 bases between. Germline CDR1 reads DFQATT; CDR2 reads SNEGSKA (reference sequence). CDR3: CSARGVGDTQYF. In DNA form, the CDR3 reads TGCAGTGCTAGGGGAGTAGGAGATACGCAGTATTTT.

The chain joins TRBV7-3 to TRBJ2-2, with D possibly called TRBD1 or TRBD2 (5 bases each). CDR3 length: 16 residues. Trimming pared 0 bases from V and 4 bases from J, leaving 12 bases between. Per the germline V gene, CDR1 is SGHTA and CDR2 is FQGTGA. CDR3 bases: TGTGCCAGCAGCTTAACGTTCGGGACCTCCACCGGGGAGCTGTTTTTT. Translation gives CASSLTFGTSTGELFF.